The rows below give T cell receptor beta chains drawn from one sample of a study of shared clonotypes between healthy human individuals. Sequencing was performed with immunoSEQ multiplex PCR; in TCRdb, only in-frame clones are kept and a portion is missing. The data hold about 110,000 clones, with about 70% observed a single time. Source material: memory CD8+ T cells sorted from blood. The receptors were gathered from a woman between 25 and 40 years old in good health. The CDR3 runs from the conserved cysteine through the conserved F or W. D genes are given only for firm matches. For some rows the clone size is stated as once, few or many, or as a class when expanded; others skip it.

j_call: TRBJ2-7
v_call: TRBV15
d_call: .
clone_size: .
cdr3_aa: CATSTGTSYEQYF
cdr3_nt: TGTGCCACCAGCACCGGGACTTCGTACGAGCAGTACTTC

j_call: TRBJ2-7
v_call: TRBV10-1
d_call: .
clone_size: .
cdr3_aa: CASSVEGSYEQYF
cdr3_nt: TGCGCCAGCTCAGTGGAAGGATCCTACGAGCAGTACTTC

j_call: TRBJ1-3
v_call: TRBV4-1
d_call: .
clone_size: .
cdr3_aa: CASSSQGISGNTIYF
cdr3_nt: TGCGCCAGCAGCTCACAGGGAATCTCTGGAAACACCATATATTTT

j_call: TRBJ1-2
v_call: TRBV5-6
d_call: .
clone_size: .
cdr3_aa: CASSSGDDYGYTF
cdr3_nt: TGTGCCAGCAGCTCAGGGGACGACTATGGCTACACCTTC

j_call: TRBJ2-3
v_call: TRBV25-1
d_call: TRBD2
clone_size: .
cdr3_aa: CASSGQREADTQYF
cdr3_nt: TGTGCCAGCAGTGGGCAGCGGGAGGCGGATACGCAGTATTTT

j_call: TRBJ2-7
v_call: TRBV28
d_call: TRBD2
clone_size: .
cdr3_aa: CASSLRRSVAGGYEQYF
cdr3_nt: TGTGCCAGCAGTTTAAGGAGGTCGGTAGCGGGAGGCTACGAGCAGTACTTC

j_call: TRBJ2-7
v_call: TRBV15
d_call: TRBD2
clone_size: few
cdr3_aa: CATSRVFPPAGGYEQYF
cdr3_nt: TGTGCCACCAGCAGAGTTTTCCCCCCGGCGGGAGGCTACGAGCAGTACTTC

j_call: TRBJ2-7
v_call: TRBV2
d_call: TRBD2
clone_size: .
cdr3_aa: CASSPFLGSGRYWEQYF
cdr3_nt: TGTGCCAGCAGTCCGTTCCTGGGTAGCGGGAGGTATTGGGAGCAGTACTTC

j_call: TRBJ2-6
v_call: TRBV7-9
d_call: .
clone_size: .
cdr3_aa: CASSTPLSGANVLTF
cdr3_nt: TGTGCCAGCAGCACCCCACTCTCTGGGGCCAACGTCCTGACTTTC

j_call: TRBJ2-3
v_call: TRBV7-8
d_call: TRBD2
clone_size: .
cdr3_aa: CASSLNWLAGGITDTQYF
cdr3_nt: TGTGCCAGCAGCTTAAACTGGCTAGCGGGAGGAATAACAGATACGCAGTATTTT

j_call: TRBJ1-3
v_call: TRBV28
d_call: .
clone_size: .
cdr3_aa: CASSLYSLVGYSGNTIYF
cdr3_nt: TGTGCCAGCAGTTTATACTCGCTGGTGGGCTACTCTGGAAACACCATATATTTT

j_call: TRBJ1-4
v_call: TRBV25-1
d_call: .
clone_size: once
cdr3_aa: CASSAPGGGGNEKLFF
cdr3_nt: TGTGCCAGCAGTGCCCCCGGGGGGGGAGGGAATGAAAAACTGTTTTTT

j_call: TRBJ1-4
v_call: TRBV28
d_call: .
clone_size: .
cdr3_aa: CASSIPGKNRLFF
cdr3_nt: TGTGCCAGCAGTATTCCGGGGAAAAATAGGCTGTTTTTT

j_call: TRBJ1-3
v_call: TRBV19
d_call: TRBD1
clone_size: .
cdr3_aa: CASSIWTGSDTIYF
cdr3_nt: TGTGCCAGTAGTATTTGGACAGGATCGGACACCATATATTTT

j_call: TRBJ2-7
v_call: TRBV7-9
d_call: .
clone_size: .
cdr3_aa: CASSQEGASSYEQYF
cdr3_nt: TGTGCCAGCAGCCAAGAGGGCGCTAGCTCCTACGAGCAGTACTTC

j_call: TRBJ2-7
v_call: TRBV6-1
d_call: TRBD1
clone_size: many
cdr3_aa: CASSDETGGFGIYEQYF
cdr3_nt: TGTGCCAGCAGTGACGAGACAGGGGGTTTCGGGATCTACGAGCAGTACTTC

j_call: TRBJ1-3
v_call: TRBV28
d_call: TRBD1
clone_size: .
cdr3_aa: CASVGTGGLSGTIYF
cdr3_nt: TGTGCCAGCGTCGGGACAGGGGGGCTTAGCGGCACCATATATTTT

j_call: TRBJ2-7
v_call: TRBV10-2
d_call: .
clone_size: .
cdr3_aa: CASNPSSRDPTYEQYF
cdr3_nt: TGCGCCAGCAACCCGAGTTCTCGGGACCCCACCTACGAGCAGTACTTC

j_call: TRBJ2-1
v_call: TRBV11-3
d_call: TRBD2
clone_size: .
cdr3_aa: CASSFKRERRFYNEQFF
cdr3_nt: TGTGCCAGCAGCTTCAAGCGGGAGAGGAGATTCTACAATGAGCAGTTCTTC

j_call: TRBJ2-2
v_call: TRBV5-1
d_call: TRBD2
clone_size: .
cdr3_aa: CASSLGTSRYTGELFF
cdr3_nt: TGCGCCAGCAGCTTGGGGACTAGCAGATACACCGGGGAGCTGTTTTTT

j_call: TRBJ1-3
v_call: TRBV7-8
d_call: .
clone_size: .
cdr3_aa: CASSLMGLSGNTIYF
cdr3_nt: TGTGCCAGCAGCTTAATGGGGCTCTCTGGAAACACCATATATTTT

j_call: TRBJ2-5
v_call: TRBV2
d_call: TRBD1
clone_size: .
cdr3_aa: CASSEGPGTEQETQYF
cdr3_nt: TGTGCCAGCAGTGAAGGCCCCGGGACAGAGCAAGAGACCCAGTACTTC

j_call: TRBJ2-1
v_call: TRBV29-1
d_call: .
clone_size: .
cdr3_aa: CSVGGRLAMRNEQFF
cdr3_nt: TGCAGCGTTGGAGGGCGGCTAGCGATGCGTAATGAGCAGTTCTTC

j_call: TRBJ2-7
v_call: TRBV6-1
d_call: TRBD2
clone_size: .
cdr3_aa: CASRGFGTSGSEQYF
cdr3_nt: TGTGCCAGCAGGGGGTTCGGGACTAGCGGATCCGAGCAGTACTTC

j_call: TRBJ2-5
v_call: TRBV7-8
d_call: .
clone_size: .
cdr3_aa: CAGSLYGAVQETQYF
cdr3_nt: TGTGCCGGCAGCTTATATGGAGCAGTTCAAGAGACCCAGTACTTC

j_call: TRBJ1-1
v_call: TRBV2
d_call: .
clone_size: .
cdr3_aa: CASGHRARPFMNTEAFF
cdr3_nt: TGTGCCAGCGGGCACAGGGCCCGTCCATTCATGAACACTGAAGCTTTCTTT

j_call: TRBJ2-7
v_call: TRBV27
d_call: .
clone_size: .
cdr3_aa: CASSPPLETHNLQYF
cdr3_nt: TGTGCCAGCAGTCCCCCCCTCGAGACCCACAATTTGCAGTACTTC

j_call: TRBJ2-7
v_call: TRBV4-1
d_call: TRBD1
clone_size: .
cdr3_aa: CASSQETGVVYEQYF
cdr3_nt: TGCGCCAGCAGCCAAGAGACAGGGGTGGTCTACGAGCAGTACTTC

j_call: TRBJ1-1
v_call: TRBV15
d_call: TRBD1
clone_size: .
cdr3_aa: CATSRGGTANTEAFF
cdr3_nt: TGTGCCACCAGCAGAGGGGGGACAGCGAACACTGAAGCTTTCTTT

j_call: TRBJ2-1
v_call: TRBV28
d_call: .
clone_size: .
cdr3_aa: CASSPATPRNYNEQFF
cdr3_nt: TGTGCCAGCAGTCCGGCGACCCCCCGTAACTACAATGAGCAGTTCTTC

j_call: TRBJ2-1
v_call: TRBV5-4
d_call: TRBD2
clone_size: .
cdr3_aa: CASSPGTSGRAYNEQFF
cdr3_nt: TGTGCCAGCAGCCCGGGGACTAGCGGGAGGGCCTACAATGAGCAGTTCTTC

j_call: TRBJ2-7
v_call: TRBV6-6
d_call: .
clone_size: .
cdr3_aa: CASSPGVEQYF
cdr3_nt: TGTGCCAGCAGCCCAGGGGTTGAGCAGTACTTC

j_call: TRBJ2-7
v_call: TRBV7-9
d_call: TRBD2
clone_size: .
cdr3_aa: CASTPPSGSSYEQYF
cdr3_nt: TGTGCCAGCACCCCCCCGAGCGGGAGCTCCTACGAGCAGTACTTC

j_call: TRBJ2-3
v_call: TRBV21-1
d_call: .
clone_size: few
cdr3_aa: CASSIRAPRDTQYF
cdr3_nt: TGTGCCAGCAGCATCCGGGCCCCTAGGGATACGCAGTATTTT

j_call: TRBJ2-2
v_call: TRBV27
d_call: .
clone_size: .
cdr3_aa: CASSLMGAGELFF
cdr3_nt: TGTGCCAGCAGTTTAATGGGCGCCGGGGAGCTGTTTTTT

j_call: TRBJ2-3
v_call: TRBV7-9
d_call: .
clone_size: once
cdr3_aa: CASSSPASVSTDTQYF
cdr3_nt: TGTGCCAGCAGCTCCCCCGCTAGCGTCAGCACAGATACGCAGTATTTT

j_call: TRBJ2-3
v_call: TRBV25-1
d_call: TRBD1
clone_size: .
cdr3_aa: CASRQGGDYTQYF
cdr3_nt: TGTGCCAGCCGACAGGGGGGGGATTATACGCAGTATTTT

j_call: TRBJ2-2
v_call: TRBV15
d_call: TRBD2
clone_size: .
cdr3_aa: CATSRDREAGVGTGELFF
cdr3_nt: TGTGCCACCAGCAGAGACCGCGAAGCGGGAGTGGGCACCGGGGAGCTGTTTTTT

j_call: TRBJ2-7
v_call: TRBV16
d_call: .
clone_size: .
cdr3_aa: CASSLTADYEQYF
cdr3_nt: TGTGCCAGCAGCCTGACGGCGGACTACGAGCAGTACTTC

j_call: TRBJ1-4
v_call: TRBV4-1
d_call: .
clone_size: once
cdr3_aa: CASSRLQGTNEKLFF
cdr3_nt: TGCGCCAGCAGCCGACTACAGGGAACTAATGAAAAACTGTTTTTT

j_call: TRBJ1-5
v_call: TRBV18
d_call: .
clone_size: once
cdr3_aa: CASSPSGYSNQPQHF
cdr3_nt: TGTGCCAGCTCGCCGTCAGGGTATAGCAATCAGCCCCAGCATTTT

j_call: TRBJ2-5
v_call: TRBV7-8
d_call: .
clone_size: few
cdr3_aa: CASSLGARGKETQYF
cdr3_nt: TGTGCCAGCAGCTTAGGAGCTCGGGGGAAAGAGACCCAGTACTTC

j_call: TRBJ2-5
v_call: TRBV13
d_call: TRBD2
clone_size: many
cdr3_aa: CASSPPGSGGREQYF
cdr3_nt: TGTGCCAGCAGCCCGCCGGGGAGCGGGGGCCGGGAGCAGTACTTC

j_call: TRBJ1-3
v_call: TRBV28
d_call: .
clone_size: .
cdr3_aa: CASSLVSGSSGNTIYF
cdr3_nt: TGTGCCAGCAGTTTGGTTTCGGGATCCTCTGGAAACACCATATATTTT

j_call: TRBJ2-1
v_call: TRBV27
d_call: TRBD2
clone_size: .
cdr3_aa: CASRLAGVDGYNEQFF
cdr3_nt: TGTGCCAGCAGACTAGCGGGCGTTGATGGGTACAATGAGCAGTTCTTC

j_call: TRBJ2-3
v_call: TRBV7-6
d_call: .
clone_size: .
cdr3_aa: CASSLAGTKMDTDTQYF
cdr3_nt: TGTGCCAGCAGCTTAGCGGGGACAAAAATGGATACGGATACGCAGTATTTT